This TCR beta chain was recorded in a study of Graves' ophthalmopathy and Graves' hyperthyroidism. Study background: Hyperthyroidism showing no ophthalmopathy within 18 months of follow-up was stable.

The V end was cut by 4 bases, the J end by 2 bases, with 6 bases between. The CDR3 is 11 residues long. Germline V CDR1 and CDR2: DFQATT, SNEGSKA (reference sequence). Ten or more counts support this clonotype. Excluded: other autoimmune disease, uncontrolled infection, pregnancy or lactation. Scientists amplified the TCR beta CDR3 regions from RNA transcripts. First-round RT-PCR used HTBI primers; second-round multiplex PCR followed. One entry per CDR3 protein results from TCRdb running MiXCR on the multiplex PCR reads. The sample carries approximately 1.2 million distinct CDR3 sequences, about 40% recorded once.

Specimen: peripheral blood or thyroid tissue (not recorded which). The chain combines TRBV20-1 with TRBJ2-7; D is unclear. The sequence came from an adult man with Graves' hyperthyroidism. CDR3 sequence: CSATEAYEQYF. CDR3 DNA sequence: TGCAGTGCTACAGAGGCCTACGAGCAGTACTTC.